This T cell receptor (beta chain) was found in a study of blood T cell repertoires in COVID-19. The wider study: Donors in the United States, Italy and Spain gave samples during acute or convalescent COVID-19. The cDNA or gDNA used as material had been derived from T cells, B-cell-depleted T cells, or PBMCs.

The CDR3 contains 9 residues. CDR1 is SQVTM and CDR2 is ANQGSEA in the germline V gene. This clone was observed many times. Original data processing: Estimation of nucleated cell counts was performed using reference gene primer amplification. The data were produced by immunoSEQ multiplex PCR, yet TCRdb's version contains in-frame clones alone and is incomplete. From that table come the V and J calls and clone size; the DNA was used to work out D and trimming. The table has roughly 130,000 clones, 65% to 85% seen once. The J gene is TRBJ2-7, the V gene TRBV29-1, with 9 bases lining up with TRBD1. Sequenced: peripheral blood. The sequence was collected from a woman in her 70s with acute or convalescent COVID-19. CDR3 sequence: CSVARDRAV. The CDR3 DNA is TGCAGCGTAGCCCGGGACAGGGCCGTC.